This paragraph covers one T cell receptor (beta chain) sequence. These data come from a study of blood T cell repertoires in COVID-19. The protocol was immunoSEQ multiplex PCR, while the TCRdb copy is restricted to in-frame clones and leaves out a portion. The repertoire holds fewer than 250,000 clones, with under 90% as singletons. Input material: peripheral blood. The TCR originated in a man aged 50-60 years with COVID-19, enrolled during active disease.

The DNA of the CDR3 is TGTGCCAGTCTCGGGGGGGGATATGGCTACACCTTC. This codes for CASLGGGYGYTF. The V call is TRBV12-3 or TRBV12-4, the J call TRBJ1-2; possibly TRBD1 for D (5 bases). Trimming stripped 9 bases from V and 5 bases from J, with 13 bases between. The CDR3 is 12 amino acids.